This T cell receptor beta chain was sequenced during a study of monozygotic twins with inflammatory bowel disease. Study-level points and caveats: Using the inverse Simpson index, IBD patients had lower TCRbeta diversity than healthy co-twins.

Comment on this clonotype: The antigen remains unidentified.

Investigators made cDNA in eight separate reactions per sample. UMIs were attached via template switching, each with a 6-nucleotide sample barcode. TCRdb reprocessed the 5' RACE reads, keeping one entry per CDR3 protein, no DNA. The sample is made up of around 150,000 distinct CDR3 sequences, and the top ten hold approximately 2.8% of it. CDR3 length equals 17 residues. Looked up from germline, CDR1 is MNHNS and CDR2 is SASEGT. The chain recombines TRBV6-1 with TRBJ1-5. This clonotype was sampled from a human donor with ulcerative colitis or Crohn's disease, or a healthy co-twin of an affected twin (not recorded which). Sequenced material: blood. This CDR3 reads CASSEQAGWKGEGPQHF.